This T cell receptor beta chain is from a study of shared clonotypes between healthy human individuals (dated by TCRdb to the early 2020s). Some background on the complete study: The cohort comprised a couple of women and a few men aged 18 to 49 years. For each donor, CD4 naive and CD4 memory were each given three plates, CD8 naive was given two plates, and CD8 memory was given one plate. The study deeply sequenced blood TCR repertoires of five healthy adults to estimate repertoire size and the extent of clonotype sharing between individuals. Different laboratories and diverse techniques were used to prepare libraries and sequence TCR repertoires, to increase sequencing depth and limit assay-specific biases. Between about 0.94 and 8.9 billion PBMCs per donor were obtained by leukapheresis.

The V end loses 5 bases and the J end loses 2 bases, and a stretch of 7 bases separates them. Sequences SEHNR (CDR1) and FQNEAQ (CDR2) are obtained from the germline V gene (reference sequence). There are 12 amino acids in the CDR3, from cysteine to phenylalanine inclusive. Kept here is only the CDR3 DNA, which spans 36 bases and is read in frame from base 1. For the CD8 naive samples, CD45RO-negative cells were positively selected for CCR7, yielding a CD45RA+CCR7+ population from which TemRA cells were excluded. The donors were healthy, HIV-negative adults with no recently reported acute infections or vaccinations. All donors were Caucasian adults living in Nashville, Tennessee, USA. Blood was obtained by leukapheresis, after which PBMCs were separated by Ficoll-Histopaque density gradient centrifugation and cryopreserved in liquid nitrogen vapor phase. Purity and quantity of every magnetically sorted T cell population were checked by analytical flow cytometry. From each sorted fraction, genomic DNA was isolated and quantified by UV absorbance on a Nanodrop 2000c.

To note about this clone: Its antigen is currently not known. No quality values exist for individual bases; no much larger clone is one base distant. The sample contains more than one DNA sequence encoding this CDR3.

Beyond this particular receptor, the publication reports: The small number of donors limited the genetic and exposure-history diversity represented. Based on pairwise subsampling, the degree of clonotype sharing among donors was expected to be affected by sequencing depth. Incomplete sequencing was indicated by rarefaction of sorted-subset datasets, despite the large sequencing depth. Compared with non-shared clonotypes, the clonotypes found in all four sorted-subset donors had higher generation probabilities. Sampling was restricted to blood, and TCR repertoires in tissue are likely to differ from TCR repertoires in blood. Estimated clonotype richness was generally larger for naive than for memory subsets. Across a handful of donors, approximately 4.9% of naive CD4, 3.5% of naive CD8, roughly 2.2% of memory CD4, and over 0.35% of memory CD8 clonotypes were shared.

Using the deep immunoSEQ assay, TCR CDR3 regions were amplified from genomic DNA by multiplex PCR. Extracted genomic DNA from each cell subset was spread evenly across all wells of several immunoSEQ 96-well plates, with each plate serving as a replicate. For sorted subsets, each replicate PCR was loaded with around 200 ng genomic DNA, equivalent to 25,000 to 35,000 T cell genomes. Purified libraries were quantified with a Qubit 3.0 fluorometer, sized on a Bioanalyzer 2100, and re-quantified with the KAPA Library Quantification kit. Every immunoSEQ 96-well plate was sequenced on a separate single-read 150-cycle Illumina NextSeq 550 flow cell. The study's own analysis went as follows. Because only junctional sequences without quality scores were contained in the immunoSEQ output, filtering matching that applied to full-length reads could not be performed. Sequences were annotated with PyIR, a Python wrapper for IgBLAST v1.9, using IMGT germline references to assign V/J genes and CDR3. Reads were filtered out if the reads had weak V/J assignments (E-value above 1e-6), no CDR3, stop codons, out-of-frame junctions, or ambiguous translated residues. V3J clonotypes were defined as sequences sharing the same inferred V gene, J gene, and CDR3 amino acid sequence. Percentage overlap between repertoires was computed as shared unique clonotypes divided by the size of the smaller repertoire. RTK rarefaction, the Chao1 estimator, and Recon v2.1 estimates of unobserved clonotypes were used to assess repertoire richness. For all TCRbeta clonotypes obtained by the gDNA method from a few donors, generation probabilities were computed with OLGA. The source is immuneACCESS, and TCRdb retained only in-frame sequences with V and J called. Part of the clones is not carried over; for the studies checked, unresolved V genes explain less than half of this, and the remainder is unexplained. V and J calls and clone size are those listed in that table; D and trimming were worked out from the DNA. For this sample the table gives around 2,000,000 clones, of which about 95% were detected only once. Of the sample, around 1% falls within the top ten clones.

The source material was naive CD8+ T cells sorted from blood. The sample's cell subset or site, from its label and the paper: CD45RA+CCR7+. The TCR was taken from a man between 18 and 29 years old in good health. This chain joins TRBV7-9 to TRBJ2-7; there is no confident call for the D gene. The CDR3 corresponds to CASSLQAYEQYF. DNA sequence: TGTGCCAGCAGCCTACAAGCCTACGAGCAGTACTTC.